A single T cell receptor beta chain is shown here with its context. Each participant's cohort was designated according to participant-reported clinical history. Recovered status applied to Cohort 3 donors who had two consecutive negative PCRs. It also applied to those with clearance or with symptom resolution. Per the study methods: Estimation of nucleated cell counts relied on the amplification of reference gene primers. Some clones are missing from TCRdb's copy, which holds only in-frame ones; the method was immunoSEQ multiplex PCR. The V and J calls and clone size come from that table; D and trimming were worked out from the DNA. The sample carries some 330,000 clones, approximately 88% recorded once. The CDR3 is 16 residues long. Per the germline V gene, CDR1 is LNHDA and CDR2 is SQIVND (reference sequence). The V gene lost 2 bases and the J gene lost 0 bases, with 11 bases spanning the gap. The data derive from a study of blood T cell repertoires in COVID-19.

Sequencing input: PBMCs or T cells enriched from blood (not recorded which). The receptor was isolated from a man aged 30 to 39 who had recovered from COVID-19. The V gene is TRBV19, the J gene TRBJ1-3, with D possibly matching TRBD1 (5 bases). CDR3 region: CASSITGTSSGNTIYF. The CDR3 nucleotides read TGTGCCAGTAGTATAACCGGGACTTCCTCTGGAAACACCATATATTTT.